The source of this T cell receptor (beta chain) is a study of graft-versus-host responses after intestinal transplantation. This clone occurred once. Its specificity is not known. Other nucleotide sequences in the sample specify the same CDR3. Data came from immunoSEQ multiplex PCR; TCRdb stores just in-frame clones and leaves some out. Of about 66,000 clones in the sample, 90% are singletons; the top ten hold about 1.3%. The CDR3 consists of 13 residues. Germline V gene data show CDR1 as SGDLS and CDR2 as YYNGEE. V lost 0 bases and J lost 6, with 6 bases in between. The TCR was taken from a human donor who received an intestinal transplant. Specimen: unstimulated CD8+ T cells sorted from spleen or lymph node cells, collected before intestinal transplant. V gene TRBV9 combines with J gene TRBJ2-2; D possibly corresponds to TRBD1 (5 bases). This chain's CDR3 is CASSVGGAGELFF. Here the CDR3 DNA reads TGTGCCAGCAGCGTAGGGGGCGCCGGGGAGCTGTTTTTT.